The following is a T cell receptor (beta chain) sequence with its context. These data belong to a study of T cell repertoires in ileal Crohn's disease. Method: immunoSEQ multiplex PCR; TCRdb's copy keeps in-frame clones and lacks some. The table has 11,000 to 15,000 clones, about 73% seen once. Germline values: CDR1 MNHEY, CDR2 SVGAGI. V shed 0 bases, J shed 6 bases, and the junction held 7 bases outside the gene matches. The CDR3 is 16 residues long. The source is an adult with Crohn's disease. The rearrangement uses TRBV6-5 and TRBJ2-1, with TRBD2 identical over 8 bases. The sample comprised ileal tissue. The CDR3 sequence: CASSYSRTGGLNEQFF. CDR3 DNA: TGTGCCAGCAGTTACTCGCGAACGGGGGGGCTCAATGAGCAGTTCTTC.